Below, 22 T cell receptor beta chains from the same sample are listed, as sequenced in a study of cytomegalovirus exposure and HLA in healthy donors. Primers included in the PCR were 60 Vbeta and 13 Jbeta primers. Here immunoSEQ multiplex PCR was the method, and the copy in TCRdb shows in-frame clones only, minus some. The sample includes approximately 86,000 clones, approximately 80% seen only once; the top ten take less than 4%. Material: PBMCs. The receptor source for this set is a middle-aged man in good health and CMV-seronegative.

This chain links TRBV9 with TRBJ1-3; D remains ambiguous. The CDR3 has 13 residues. From germline, CDR1 is SGDLS and CDR2 YYNGEE. Trimming removed 3 bases from V and 3 bases from J, with 7 bases in between. This CDR3 reads CASSERVGNTIYF. CDR3 coding DNA: TGTGCCAGCAGCGAGAGGGTTGGAAACACCATATATTTT.

The J gene is TRBJ2-3, the V gene TRBV11-3; TRBD2 agrees at 14 bases. Per germline, CDR1 SGHNT and CDR2 YENEEA. The length of the CDR3 is 17 residues. V gave up 3 bases and J gave up 2 bases; unmatched junction bases: 4. The CDR3 region has the DNA TGTGCCAGCAGCTTCAGGACTAGCGGGGGGCCCACAGATACGCAGTATTTT. It is translated as CASSFRTSGGPTDTQYF. Drawing the rest from reference TRBV11-3 and TRBJ2-3, the complete variable domain is EAGVVQSPRYKIIEKKQPVAFWCNPISGHNTLYWYLQNLGQGPELLIRYENEEAVDDSQLPKDRFSAERLKGVDSTLKIQPAELGDSAVYLCASSFRTSGGPTDTQYFGPGTRLTVL.

The chain joins TRBV5-4 to TRBJ1-5; tentatively, D is TRBD1 (6 bases). V was clipped by 5 bases and J by 1 base, with 10 bases between them. This CDR3 spans 14 amino acids. Germline V lookup: CDR1 SGHNT, CDR2 YYREEE (reference sequence). The CDR3 region has the DNA TGTGCCAGCAGTTCTCAGGGGAGCAATCAGCCCCAGCATTTT. Amino acids: CASSSQGSNQPQHF.

The V and J genes are TRBV6-1 and TRBJ2-2, with 9 bases fitting TRBD2. This CDR3 has 15 residues. The germline V gene has CDR1 MNHNS and CDR2 SASEGT. V trimming: 6 bases; J trimming: 2 bases; junction bases outside the gene matches: 4. The CDR3 here is CASRGSGSNTGELFF. The CDR3 DNA reads as TGTGCCAGCAGAGGTAGCGGGAGCAACACCGGGGAGCTGTTTTTT.

The gene calls are TRBV28 and TRBJ2-3, with 12 bases that match TRBD2. In germline, CDR1 is MDHEN, CDR2 SYDVKM. The CDR3 is 18 residues long. Losses at the gene ends were 5 bases for V and 6 bases for J; bases not matched to a gene: 15. CDR3 DNA sequence: TGTGCCAGCAGTCTCTACCACTCACTAGCGGGGGGCGGGGATACGCAGTATTTT. The encoded protein is CASSLYHSLAGGGDTQYF. The full variable domain, completed using reference TRBV28 and TRBJ2-3, is DVKVTQSSRYLVKRTGEKVFLECVQDMDHENMFWYRQDPGLGLRLIYFSYDVKMKEKGDIPEGYSVSREKKERFSLILESASTNQTSMYLCASSLYHSLAGGGDTQYFGPGTRLTVL.

V usage is TRBV5-1 and J usage is TRBJ1-6; D ambiguous. The CDR3 totals 13 residues. V was cut by 0 bases and J by 7 bases, with 5 bases left in between. CDR1 is SGHRS and CDR2 is YFSETQ in the germline V gene. The CDR3 loop reads CASSLVPNSPLHF. The CDR3 DNA reads TGCGCCAGCAGCTTGGTCCCGAATTCACCCCTCCACTTT.

J is TRBJ2-2 and V is TRBV25-1; 9 bases line up with TRBD1. CDR3 length: 15 amino acids. Per the germline V gene, CDR1 is MGHDK and CDR2 is SYGVNS. Trimming removed 5 bases from V and 3 bases from J; junction bases left unmatched: 4. CDR3 bases: TGTGCCAGCAGTACACAGGGGGCTTACACCGGGGAGCTGTTTTTT. Encoded protein: CASSTQGAYTGELFF. Based on the CDR3 plus reference TRBV25-1 and TRBJ2-2, the full variable domain is EADIYQTPRYLVIGTGKKITLECSQTMGHDKMYWYQQDPGMELHLIHYSYGVNSTEKGDLSSESTVSRIRTEHFPLTLESARPSHTSQYLCASSTQGAYTGELFFGEGSRLTVL.

This rearrangement joins TRBV29-1 to TRBJ2-7, with D maybe TRBD1 (5 bases). The CDR3 spans 12 residues. Trimming took off 5 bases at V and 5 bases at J, with 13 bases between the two ends. Germline CDR1 is SQVTM and CDR2 is ANQGSEA. The CDR3 protein is CSVTTADDEQYF. CDR3 nucleotide sequence: TGCAGCGTTACGACAGCCGACGACGAGCAGTACTTC.

The rearrangement joins TRBV6-6 to TRBJ2-5, with a weak D call TRBD1 (5 bases). The CDR3 totals 14 residues. V dropped 3 bases and J dropped 1 base, with 9 bases sitting between them. Germline V gives CDR1 MNHNY, CDR2 SVGAGI (reference sequence). The CDR3 DNA reads as TGTGCCAGCAGTTATAGTGACAGCCAAGAGACCCAGTACTTC. It yields the protein CASSYSDSQETQYF.

The rearrangement joins TRBV10-3 to TRBJ2-1, with 7 bases matching TRBD2. Germline CDR1 reads ENHRY; CDR2 reads SYGVKD. The V and J ends lost 3 bases and 7 bases, in that order; junction bases with no gene match: 9. The CDR3 covers 15 residues. The CDR3: CAISDPGRERNEQFF. In DNA form, the CDR3 reads TGTGCCATCAGTGACCCGGGGAGGGAGAGAAATGAGCAGTTCTTC.

The rearrangement links TRBV28 to TRBJ1-5; 7 bases line up with TRBD1. J lost 4 bases, V lost 5 bases, and 14 bases had no gene match. CDR1 MDHEN and CDR2 SYDVKM come from the germline V gene. The length of the CDR3 is 17 residues. CDR3 DNA sequence: TGTGCCAGCAGTGAATGGACCGGGACAGCCTATAATCAGCCCCAGCATTTT. Its translation is CASSEWTGTAYNQPQHF.

The rearrangement links TRBV5-1 to TRBJ1-2, with D uncertain. The V gene's germline CDR1 is SGHRS and CDR2 YFSETQ. V dropped 0 bases and J dropped 6 bases, with 12 bases sitting between them. The CDR3 totals 14 residues. CDR3 in DNA: TGCGCCAGCAGCTTGGCCGTTGGAGGGAATGGCTACACCTTC. It specifies CASSLAVGGNGYTF.

The chain uses TRBV5-1 and TRBJ2-5; TRBD1 aligns across 7 bases. The J call may be wrong; the DNA end is better matched by TRBJ2-7. CDR3 length equals 16 residues. Germline CDR1 SGHRS, CDR2 YFSETQ. CDR3 loop: CASSLGDGTALAEQYF. CDR3 sequence (DNA): TGCGCCAGCAGCTTGGGGGACGGGACAGCGCTCGCCGAGCAGTACTTC.

This chain links TRBV19 with TRBJ1-5; the match to TRBD1 covers 7 bases. Looked up from germline, CDR1 is LNHDA and CDR2 is SQIVND (reference sequence). The CDR3 sequence is 16 residues long. The ends lost 5 bases at V and 4 bases at J; junction bases unmatched: 11. The CDR3: CASSDTGALLNQPQHF. The DNA for the CDR3 is TGTGCCAGTAGTGACACAGGGGCCCTTCTAAATCAGCCCCAGCATTTT.

The rearrangement joins TRBV7-9 to TRBJ1-1, with D unresolved. With 1 base removed from V and 2 bases from J, the gap between germline ends came to 8 bases. In germline, CDR1 is SEHNR, CDR2 FQNEAQ (reference sequence). CDR3 length: 14 amino acids. CDR3 residues: CASSLGNYNTEAFF. For the CDR3, the DNA is TGTGCCAGCAGCTTAGGCAACTACAACACTGAAGCTTTCTTT.

The rearrangement links TRBV25-1 to TRBJ1-5; D is undetermined. This CDR3 is 12 amino acids long. Trimming left V 5 bases short and J 6 bases short, with 8 bases between. Germline CDR1 is MGHDK and CDR2 is SYGVNS. The CDR3 is CASSRYGQPQHF. The CDR3 DNA follows: TGTGCCAGCAGTCGCTACGGTCAGCCCCAGCATTTT.

V and J are TRBV7-7 and TRBJ2-1, with D possibly being TRBD2 (6 bases). This CDR3 is 13 amino acids long. V lost 2 bases and J 6 bases, leaving 8 bases between the germline ends. CDR1 is SSHAT, CDR2 FNYEAQ, per germline (reference sequence). The CDR3, as DNA: TGTGCCAGCAGCTTAAGTAGCGGCAATGAGCAGTTCTTC. As protein: CASSLSSGNEQFF.

The V and J genes are TRBV27 and TRBJ1-2; possible D gene TRBD1, 6 bases. V was trimmed by 7 bases and J by 2 bases, leaving 17 bases between them. The CDR3 loop spans 15 amino acids. Looked up from germline, CDR1 is MNHEY and CDR2 is SMNVEV (reference sequence). The CDR3 loop is CASTQGGGANYGYTF. DNA for the CDR3: TGTGCCAGCACCCAAGGGGGGGGAGCGAACTATGGCTACACCTTC.

J is TRBJ1-1 and V is TRBV15; tentatively, D is TRBD1 (6 bases). The CDR3 consists of 13 residues. The germline V gene has CDR1 LNHNV and CDR2 YYDKDF (reference sequence). The germline V and J ends were trimmed by 4 bases and 7 bases, with 13 bases remaining between them. This chain's CDR3 is CATSTSGVLEAFF. CDR3 nucleotide sequence: TGTGCCACCAGCACATCAGGGGTACTTGAAGCTTTCTTT.

The rearrangement joins TRBV5-4 to TRBJ2-3, with TRBD2 identical over 10 bases. V lost 1 base and J lost 2; bases outside the gene matches: 4. CDR3 length equals 16 residues. Germline-derived CDR1 and CDR2 are SGHNT and YYREEE (reference sequence). In DNA, the CDR3 is TGTGCCAGCAGCTTGTGGCTAGCGGGGGACACAGATACGCAGTATTTT. Amino acid sequence: CASSLWLAGDTDTQYF.

The chain has TRBV6-1 and TRBJ1-5; the match to TRBD1 covers 7 bases. The V and J ends lost 10 bases and 3 bases, in that order; junction bases with no gene match: 9. Germline V CDR1 and CDR2: MNHNS, SASEGT. This CDR3 has 14 amino acids. The CDR3 DNA sequence: TGTGCCACCCAGGGGGGAGGTGACAATCAGCCCCAGCATTTT. This sequence encodes CATQGGGDNQPQHF.

This rearrangement joins TRBV7-9 to TRBJ1-1; D is perhaps TRBD1 (6 bases). The CDR3 spans 16 residues. Germline V gene data show CDR1 as SEHNR and CDR2 as FQNEAQ (reference sequence). V lost 2 bases, J lost 1 base, and 14 bases lay in between. The CDR3 DNA reads TGTGCCAGCAGCTTAACCCCCGACAGGCCGAACACTGAAGCTTTCTTT. This translates into CASSLTPDRPNTEAFF.